Listed here are 31 T cell receptor beta chains from one sample, sequenced in a study of technical replicates of blood from a few donors. Method: immunoSEQ multiplex PCR; TCRdb's copy keeps in-frame clones and lacks some. The sample shows tens of thousands of clones, just under 95% of them seen only once. Material: PBMCs. These receptors were collected from a human donor in good health. Some clones in this sample may be carry-over from other donors' samples.

The chain combines TRBV6-5 with TRBJ2-3; D is perhaps TRBD2 (5 bases). This CDR3 is built from 14 residues. The V end was cut by 0 bases, the J end by 1 base, with 5 bases between. From germline, CDR1 is MNHEY and CDR2 SVGAGI. In nucleotides, the CDR3 is TGTGCCAGCAGTTACTCCGGGGGCACAGATACGCAGTATTTT. Protein sequence: CASSYSGGTDTQYF.

The chain joins TRBV5-4 to TRBJ1-1; D is uncertain. V lost 4 bases to trimming and J lost 4 bases, with 14 bases between them. The CDR3 sequence is 14 residues long. Germline CDR1 and CDR2: SGHNT and YYREEE (reference sequence). CDR3 amino acids: CASSDRSRGTEAFF. CDR3 bases: TGTGCCAGCAGCGACCGATCACGGGGCACTGAAGCTTTCTTT.

The chain combines TRBV4-1 with TRBJ1-2, with 8 bases lining up with TRBD1. The V gene's germline CDR1 is MGHRA and CDR2 YSYEKL. The CDR3 spans 16 residues. The junction had 6 bases not matched to a gene; V was cut back by 1 base and J by 2 bases. The CDR3 loop is CASSQVSQGVNYGYTF. CDR3 in DNA: TGCGCCAGCAGCCAAGTATCACAGGGGGTAAACTATGGCTACACCTTC.

The gene calls are TRBV27 and TRBJ2-6, with 12 bases matching TRBD1. Trimming cost V 0 bases and J 11 bases; bases outside gene matches: 5. CDR3 size: 16 residues. The germline V gene has CDR1 MNHEY and CDR2 SMNVEV (reference sequence). CDR3 loop: CASSLSTGQGAYVLTF. The CDR3 nucleotides read TGTGCCAGCAGTTTATCGACGGGACAGGGGGCATACGTCCTGACTTTC.

The chain uses TRBV20-1 and TRBJ2-3; D not resolved. The CDR3 is 11 residues long. V gave up 3 bases and J gave up 7 bases, with 8 bases separating them. Germline V gene data show CDR1 as DFQATT and CDR2 as SNEGSKA (reference sequence). Written as DNA, the CDR3 is TGCAGTGCTAGTTTTGAGAATACGCAGTATTTT. It codes for CSASFENTQYF.

The rearrangement joins TRBV6-1 to TRBJ1-5, with 7 bases that match TRBD1. V lost 8 bases to trimming and J lost 1 base; unmatched junction nucleotides: 8. This CDR3 is 15 amino acids long. The germline gives CDR1 MNHNS, CDR2 SASEGT. CDR3 residues: CASGPVRGSNQPQHF. In DNA form, the CDR3 reads TGTGCCAGCGGTCCGGTCAGGGGGAGCAATCAGCCCCAGCATTTT.

This rearrangement joins TRBV5-1 to TRBJ2-7; no reliable D call. V was pared by 4 bases and J by 6 bases, with 14 bases between. There are 13 residues in the CDR3. In germline, CDR1 is SGHRS, CDR2 YFSETQ. In nucleotides, the CDR3 is TGCGCCAGCAGCCTTACAGTCCAGGCCGAGCAGTACTTC. Protein product: CASSLTVQAEQYF.

This sequence joins TRBV5-1 and TRBJ1-1; TRBD1 agrees at 9 bases. Germline V gene data show CDR1 as SGHRS and CDR2 as YFSETQ. The CDR3 contains 15 residues. J was trimmed by 5 bases and V by 5 bases; bases with no gene match: 10. The CDR3 DNA sequence: TGCGCCAGCAGGGGACAGGGAGAACGTAGTACTGAAGCTTTCTTT. Its protein is CASRGQGERSTEAFF.

This clone was seen a single time. In the same sample, other DNA sequences code for this CDR3. The V gene is TRBV6-4, the J gene TRBJ2-1; 10 bases line up with TRBD2. The CDR3 sequence is 15 residues long. The junction had 2 bases not matched to a gene; V was cut back by 0 bases and J by 6 bases. Germline values: CDR1 MRHNA, CDR2 SNTAGT. CDR3 DNA sequence: TGTGCCAGCAGTGACTCAGCGGGGGGGCCCAATGAGCAGTTCTTC. Protein: CASSDSAGGPNEQFF.

This rearrangement joins TRBV9 to TRBJ2-7, with D hard to call. The CDR3 contains 16 residues. V dropped 1 base and J dropped 3 bases, with 17 bases sitting between them. Germline CDR1 reads SGDLS; CDR2 reads YYNGEE. The CDR3 region has the DNA TGTGCCAGCAGCGTAAGCCAGGATCTTTCCCTCTACGAGCAGTACTTC. It is translated as CASSVSQDLSLYEQYF.

This rearrangement joins TRBV7-2 to TRBJ2-3; D remains ambiguous. The CDR3 totals 13 residues. Germline CDR1 is SGHTA and CDR2 is FQGNSA. Between the trimmed V and J ends, which lost 5 bases and 6 bases, there was a span of 12 bases. The CDR3 sequence: CASSLAVADTQYF. The CDR3 DNA reads as TGTGCCAGCAGCCTCGCGGTAGCTGATACGCAGTATTTT.

A single count supports this clone. The V gene is TRBV20-1, the J gene TRBJ2-7; D is perhaps TRBD2 (5 bases). Deletions cut 4 bases from V and 12 bases from J, with 16 bases between. CDR3 length: 11 residues. Germline CDR1 and CDR2: DFQATT and SNEGSKA (reference sequence). Here the CDR3 reads CSATGIRGPYF. The CDR3 DNA reads TGCAGTGCTACGGGAATCAGAGGTCCGTACTTC.

V and J are TRBV18 and TRBJ2-5, with TRBD2 matching over 9 bases. The J segment lost 2 bases and the V segment lost 1 base, leaving 8 bases of the junction unmatched. This CDR3 region has 17 residues. Per the germline V gene, CDR1 is KGHSH and CDR2 is LQKENI. CDR3 nucleotide sequence: TGTGCCAGCTCACCACTCGGGCTAGCGGGGACTCAAGAGACCCAGTACTTC. This encodes CASSPLGLAGTQETQYF.

The V and J genes are TRBV6-5 and TRBJ1-5; TRBD1 might be the D (5 bases). The CDR3 runs to 12 residues. With 6 bases removed from V and 6 bases from J, the gap between germline ends came to 9 bases. Germline assignment: CDR1 MNHEY and CDR2 SVGAGI. Here the CDR3 DNA reads TGTGCCAGCAGAACGGGGGGTCAGCCCCAGCATTTT. Translation: CASRTGGQPQHF.

The chain uses TRBV5-6 and TRBJ1-3; TRBD1 agrees at 9 bases. Per the germline V gene, CDR1 is SGHDT and CDR2 is YYEEEE. After removal of 4 bases from V and 2 bases from J, the junction contained 4 bases not matched to a gene. There are 15 residues in the CDR3. The DNA of the CDR3 is TGTGCCAGCAGCCCGGGGACAGGGACTGGAAACACCATATATTTT. Protein: CASSPGTGTGNTIYF. Drawing the rest from reference TRBV5-6 and TRBJ1-3, the complete variable domain is DAGVTQSPTHLIKTRGQQVTLRCSPKSGHDTVSWYQQALGQGPQFIFQYYEEEERQRGNFPDRFSGHQFPNYSSELNVNALLLGDSALYLCASSPGTGTGNTIYFGEGSWLTVV.

This chain joins TRBV27 and TRBJ2-7; 9 bases agree with TRBD2. The CDR3 is 14 amino acids. The germline V gene encodes CDR1 MNHEY and CDR2 SMNVEV (reference sequence). J lost 6 bases, V lost 4 bases, and 7 bases had no gene match. This CDR3 is CASSWASGAVEQYF. CDR3 in DNA: TGTGCCAGCAGTTGGGCTAGCGGGGCAGTCGAGCAGTACTTC.

This clone was observed once. This sequence joins TRBV30 and TRBJ2-3, with D possibly TRBD1 on 5 matching bases. Between the trimmed V and J ends, which lost 3 bases and 6 bases, there was a span of 10 bases. In germline, CDR1 is GTSNPN, CDR2 SVGIG (reference sequence). This CDR3 comprises 12 residues. Written as DNA, the CDR3 is TGTGCCTGGAGCAGGGCAGCGGATACGCAGTATTTT. Translated, it gives CAWSRAADTQYF. Full variable domain (missing parts from reference TRBV30 and TRBJ2-3): SQTIHQWPATLVQPVGSPLSLECTVEGTSNPNLYWYRQAAGRGLQLLFYSVGIGQISSEVPQNLSASRPQDRQFILSSKKLLLSDSGFYLCAWSRAADTQYFGPGTRLTVL.

The CDR3 region has the DNA TGTGCCAGCAGCTTGGACAGGGGAGCTAACTATGGCTACACCTTC. Its protein product is CASSLDRGANYGYTF. The chain employs TRBV5-6 and TRBJ1-2; 7 nucleotides agree with TRBD1. CDR1 is SGHDT, CDR2 YYEEEE, per germline. Trimming took 0 bases from V and 0 from J; bases not matched to a gene: 2. CDR3 size: 15 residues. Looking up the rest from reference TRBV5-6 and TRBJ1-2 gives the full variable domain: DAGVTQSPTHLIKTRGQQVTLRCSPKSGHDTVSWYQQALGQGPQFIFQYYEEEERQRGNFPDRFSGHQFPNYSSELNVNALLLGDSALYLCASSLDRGANYGYTFGSGTRLTVV.

The rearrangement uses TRBV4-3 and TRBJ2-6, with 10 positions matching TRBD1. The CDR3 spans 19 residues. In germline, CDR1 is LGHNA, CDR2 YSLEER. Trimming at V came to 4 bases and at J to 2 bases, leaving 11 bases not matched to a gene. CDR3 amino acids: CASSRARGQGIPGANVLTF. The CDR3 DNA reads TGCGCCAGCAGCCGAGCGAGGGGACAGGGGATCCCTGGGGCCAACGTCCTGACTTTC.

The V gene is TRBV4-1, the J gene TRBJ2-7, with D perhaps matching TRBD1 (6 bases). The V end was cut by 2 bases, the J end by 3 bases, with 14 bases between. Germline V gives CDR1 MGHRA, CDR2 YSYEKL. The CDR3 length is 15 residues. CDR3 amino acids: CASSQRAGTLYEQYF. The DNA of the CDR3 is TGCGCCAGCAGCCAACGGGCCGGGACACTCTACGAGCAGTACTTC.

The chain employs TRBV7-8 and TRBJ1-5; no clear D gene. The CDR3 is 12 residues long. Trimming removed 3 bases at V and 4 bases at J, with 4 bases between. The germline V gene has CDR1 SGHVS and CDR2 FQNEAQ. CDR3 sequence: CASSFPNQPQHF. In DNA form, the CDR3 reads TGTGCCAGCAGCTTCCCAAATCAGCCCCAGCATTTT.

The chain joins TRBV29-1 to TRBJ1-1; 7 bases line up with TRBD1. The V gene's germline CDR1 is SQVTM and CDR2 ANQGSEA. V gave up 7 bases and J gave up 6 bases; unmatched junction bases: 17. The CDR3 covers 15 residues. This CDR3 reads CSAPVSQGWGSEAFF. The CDR3 DNA follows: TGCAGCGCCCCTGTGTCACAGGGGTGGGGTTCTGAAGCTTTCTTT.

The chain recombines TRBV7-6 with TRBJ2-5, with 9 bases that match TRBD1. CDR3 length: 17 residues. The germline CDR1 and CDR2 sequences are SGHVS and FNYEAQ. The V segment lost 3 bases and the J segment 4 bases; nucleotides outside the gene matches: 12. The CDR3 DNA reads TGTGCCAGCAGCTTTCTGGGACAGGGCTTACTACCAGAGACCCAGTACTTC. Amino acid sequence: CASSFLGQGLLPETQYF.

The chain combines TRBV11-2 with TRBJ1-1; TRBD1 matches 7 bases. The germline V gene encodes CDR1 SGHAT and CDR2 FQNNGV. The CDR3 has 15 residues. J gave up 4 bases and V 3 bases, and 8 bases lay outside the gene matches. The CDR3 DNA reads as TGTGCCAGCAGCTTCAACAGGGGAACGGGCACTGAAGCTTTCTTT. Translation gives CASSFNRGTGTEAFF.

The rearrangement uses TRBV7-8 and TRBJ1-6, with TRBD1 identical over 8 bases. CDR1 SGHVS and CDR2 FQNEAQ come from the germline V gene. The V segment lost 1 base and the J segment 0 bases; nucleotides outside the gene matches: 8. The CDR3 is made up of 19 amino acids. CDR3 coding DNA: TGTGCCAGCAGCTTAGAGGTACAGGGGGTTATCTCCTATAATTCACCCCTCCACTTT. Encoded protein: CASSLEVQGVISYNSPLHF.

The chain is built from TRBV6-5 and TRBJ2-3; 10 positions agree with TRBD2. CDR1 is MNHEY and CDR2 is SVGAGI in the germline V gene. The CDR3 length is 13 residues. V gave up 8 bases and J gave up 7 bases; unmatched junction bases: 6. The CDR3 reads CASSSGSWNTQYF. CDR3 DNA: TGTGCCAGCTCTAGCGGGAGTTGGAATACGCAGTATTTT.

The J gene is TRBJ2-1, the V gene TRBV5-5; 10 bases agree with TRBD1. Germline CDR1 reads SGHKS; CDR2 reads YYEKEE (reference sequence). The CDR3 extends over 13 amino acids. V shed 4 bases, J shed 9 bases, and the junction held 4 bases outside the gene matches. Here the CDR3 DNA reads TGTGCCAGCAGCCTTGACAGGGGGCCTGAGCAGTTCTTC. Protein: CASSLDRGPEQFF.

The V gene is TRBV6-4, the J gene TRBJ2-1; 10 positions match TRBD2. The V and J ends lost 5 bases and 7 bases, in that order; junction bases with no gene match: 11. CDR3 length equals 16 residues. CDR1 is MRHNA, CDR2 SNTAGT, per germline. The CDR3 sequence: CASSNTAGGPYNEQFF. CDR3 in DNA: TGTGCCAGCAGTAACACAGCGGGGGGGCCGTATAATGAGCAGTTCTTC.

This chain uses TRBV6-1 with TRBJ2-7; 7 bases align to TRBD1. The CDR3 loop spans 13 amino acids. Germline-derived CDR1 and CDR2 are MNHNS and SASEGT. V lost 8 bases to trimming and J lost 2 bases; unmatched junction nucleotides: 6. CDR3: CASEDRYTYEQYF. The CDR3 nucleotides are TGTGCCAGCGAGGACAGGTACACCTACGAGCAGTACTTC.

The J gene is TRBJ2-5, the V gene TRBV4-3, with 12 positions matching TRBD1. Trimming at V came to 0 bases and at J to 5 bases, leaving 7 bases not matched to a gene. Germline assignment: CDR1 LGHNA and CDR2 YSLEER. The CDR3 spans 17 residues. This CDR3 is CASSQDPGTGGFETQYF. The DNA of the CDR3 is TGCGCCAGCAGCCAAGATCCCGGGACAGGGGGCTTTGAGACCCAGTACTTC.

The rearrangement joins TRBV5-1 to TRBJ2-7; D possibly corresponds to TRBD2 (6 bases). The CDR3 has 13 amino acids. CDR1 SGHRS and CDR2 YFSETQ come from the germline V gene. Between the trimmed V and J ends, which lost 0 bases and 5 bases, there was a span of 9 bases. This chain's CDR3 is CASSLGAGNEQYF. CDR3 in DNA: TGCGCCAGCAGCTTGGGAGCGGGTAACGAGCAGTACTTC.